This is a list of T cell receptor beta chains from one sample in a study of spatial heterogeneity in lung cancer. TCRdb redid the calling of the 5' RACE reads with MiXCR, one entry per CDR3 protein. The data contain roughly 99,000 distinct CDR3 sequences, 15% to 20% of them singletons. The sample in question was PBMCs, obtained at follow-up. These receptors came from a male donor with early-stage non-small cell lung cancer. The CDR3 runs from the conserved cysteine through the conserved F or W. Each record gives: CDR3 protein, CDR3 DNA, clone size, J gene, V gene, D gene. D genes are given only for firm matches. Size is stated for part of the rows, as once, few or many counts, or as a class when the clone is expanded.

CDR3 protein: CASSQDWSGGANVLTF
CDR3 DNA: TGTGCCAGCAGCCAAGATTGGTCAGGTGGGGCCAACGTCCTGACTTTC
clone size: many
J gene: TRBJ2-6
V gene: TRBV4-2
D gene: NA

CDR3 protein: CAWTLGLAGATDTQYF
CDR3 DNA: TGTGCCTGGACCCTAGGACTAGCGGGAGCCACAGATACGCAGTATTTT
clone size: NA
J gene: TRBJ2-3
V gene: TRBV30
D gene: TRBD2

CDR3 protein: CSARDQLRTLF
CDR3 DNA: TGCAGTGCTAGAGATCAACTAAGAACCCTTTTC
clone size: NA
J gene: TRBJ1-2
V gene: TRBV20-1
D gene: NA

CDR3 protein: CASIFTGSAGELFF
CDR3 DNA: TGTGCCAGCATATTCACGGGTTCCGCCGGGGAGCTGTTTTTT
clone size: NA
J gene: TRBJ2-2
V gene: TRBV2
D gene: NA

CDR3 protein: CSGGRNTGELFF
CDR3 DNA: TGCAGCGGTGGGAGGAACACCGGGGAGCTGTTTTTT
clone size: NA
J gene: TRBJ2-2
V gene: TRBV29-1
D gene: NA

CDR3 protein: CASSPRTGGADTQYF
CDR3 DNA: TGTGCCAGCAGTCCCCGGACAGGTGGGGCAGATACGCAGTATTTT
clone size: NA
J gene: TRBJ2-3
V gene: TRBV27
D gene: TRBD1

CDR3 protein: CASSLTTSGMGNEQFF
CDR3 DNA: TGTGCCAGCAGTTTAACTACTAGCGGGATGGGGAATGAGCAGTTCTTC
clone size: few
J gene: TRBJ2-1
V gene: TRBV12-3/TRBV12-4
D gene: TRBD2

CDR3 protein: CSARDAHNPNSPLHF
CDR3 DNA: TGCAGTGCTAGAGATGCACATAACCCTAATTCACCCCTCCACTTT
clone size: NA
J gene: TRBJ1-6
V gene: TRBV20-1
D gene: NA

CDR3 protein: CASSLAGAGANVLTF
CDR3 DNA: TGTGCCAGCAGCCTAGCGGGGGCAGGGGCCAACGTCCTGACTTTC
clone size: few
J gene: TRBJ2-6
V gene: TRBV2
D gene: TRBD2

CDR3 protein: CSARPQGQPQHF
CDR3 DNA: TGCAGTGCTAGACCGCAGGGTCAGCCCCAGCATTTT
clone size: few
J gene: TRBJ1-5
V gene: TRBV20-1
D gene: NA

CDR3 protein: CASSNRNRGPSNQPQHF
CDR3 DNA: TGTGCCAGCAGCAATCGCAACAGGGGTCCAAGCAATCAGCCCCAGCATTTT
clone size: many
J gene: TRBJ1-5
V gene: TRBV3-1
D gene: TRBD1

CDR3 protein: CSANQGRSEAFF
CDR3 DNA: TGCAGCGCAAATCAGGGAAGATCTGAAGCTTTCTTT
clone size: many
J gene: TRBJ1-1
V gene: TRBV29-1
D gene: NA

CDR3 protein: CASSFQNSGNTIYF
CDR3 DNA: TGTGCCAGCAGCTTCCAGAACTCTGGAAACACCATATATTTT
clone size: few
J gene: TRBJ1-3
V gene: TRBV11-2
D gene: NA

CDR3 protein: CASSPKTQGYMNTEAFF
CDR3 DNA: TGCGCCAGCAGCCCGAAGACACAGGGCTACATGAACACTGAAGCTTTCTTT
clone size: NA
J gene: TRBJ1-1
V gene: TRBV5-1
D gene: NA

CDR3 protein: CSATRTIQDTQYF
CDR3 DNA: TGCAGTGCTACTAGGACTATACAAGATACGCAGTATTTT
clone size: few
J gene: TRBJ2-3
V gene: TRBV20-1
D gene: NA

CDR3 protein: CATSDRQGKGSSYNEQFF
CDR3 DNA: TGTGCCACCAGTGATAGACAGGGGAAGGGGAGCTCCTACAATGAGCAGTTCTTC
clone size: few
J gene: TRBJ2-1
V gene: TRBV24-1
D gene: TRBD1

CDR3 protein: CASSLEDRVRTDTQYF
CDR3 DNA: TGTGCCAGCAGCTTAGAAGACAGGGTTAGAACAGATACGCAGTATTTT
clone size: NA
J gene: TRBJ2-3
V gene: TRBV7-8
D gene: TRBD1

CDR3 protein: CASSHLETQYF
CDR3 DNA: TGTGCCAGCAGCCATTTGGAGACCCAGTACTTC
clone size: few
J gene: TRBJ2-5
V gene: TRBV14
D gene: NA

CDR3 protein: CSVGDRNPSQPHHF
CDR3 DNA: TGCAGCGTTGGGGACAGGAACCCTAGTCAGCCCCATCATTTT
clone size: few
J gene: TRBJ1-5
V gene: TRBV29-1
D gene: TRBD1

CDR3 protein: CASSPLTGTSGREQYF
CDR3 DNA: TGTGCCAGCTCACCGTTAACCGGGACTAGCGGGAGGGAGCAGTACTTC
clone size: NA
J gene: TRBJ2-7
V gene: TRBV18
D gene: TRBD2

CDR3 protein: CASSLMGTETQYF
CDR3 DNA: TGTGCCAGCAGCTTGATGGGGACAGAGACCCAGTACTTC
clone size: few
J gene: TRBJ2-5
V gene: TRBV5-6
D gene: NA

CDR3 protein: CASSAGLNTEAFF
CDR3 DNA: TGTGCCAGCAGTGCCGGGCTGAACACTGAAGCTTTCTTT
clone size: NA
J gene: TRBJ1-1
V gene: TRBV28
D gene: NA

CDR3 protein: CAISGTGNTGELFF
CDR3 DNA: TGTGCCATCAGTGGGACGGGGAACACCGGGGAGCTGTTTTTT
clone size: few
J gene: TRBJ2-2
V gene: TRBV10-3
D gene: NA

CDR3 protein: CASRNSGTGETQYF
CDR3 DNA: TGTGCCAGCAGAAACTCCGGGACTGGGGAGACCCAGTACTTC
clone size: NA
J gene: TRBJ2-5
V gene: TRBV6-6
D gene: NA

CDR3 protein: CASSLSSGGEDTQYF
CDR3 DNA: TGCGCCAGCAGCTTGTCTTCGGGAGGCGAAGATACGCAGTATTTT
clone size: NA
J gene: TRBJ2-3
V gene: TRBV5-1
D gene: TRBD2

CDR3 protein: CASSQGKNNSPLHF
CDR3 DNA: TGTGCCAGCAGCCAAGGGAAAAATAATTCACCCCTCCACTTT
clone size: few
J gene: TRBJ1-6
V gene: TRBV3-1
D gene: NA

CDR3 protein: CASSFIGRGKDTQYF
CDR3 DNA: TGTGCCAGCAGTTTTATCGGCAGGGGGAAAGATACGCAGTATTTT
clone size: many
J gene: TRBJ2-3
V gene: TRBV12-3/TRBV12-4
D gene: TRBD1

CDR3 protein: CSARTDSNQPQHF
CDR3 DNA: TGCAGTGCCAGGACTGATAGCAATCAGCCCCAGCATTTT
clone size: few
J gene: TRBJ1-5
V gene: TRBV20-1
D gene: NA

CDR3 protein: CASSPTSTPSYNEQFF
CDR3 DNA: TGTGCCAGCAGCCCGACTTCCACCCCGTCCTACAATGAGCAGTTCTTC
clone size: few
J gene: TRBJ2-1
V gene: TRBV9
D gene: NA

CDR3 protein: CASSATTGVADTQYF
CDR3 DNA: TGTGCCAGCAGCGCCACCACAGGGGTGGCAGATACGCAGTATTTT
clone size: many
J gene: TRBJ2-3
V gene: TRBV9
D gene: TRBD1

CDR3 protein: CASSRTRGGANGYTF
CDR3 DNA: TGTGCCAGCAGTAGGACCCGAGGCGGGGCGAATGGCTACACCTTC
clone size: few
J gene: TRBJ1-2
V gene: TRBV6-5
D gene: NA

CDR3 protein: CASSVASGATGELFF
CDR3 DNA: TGTGCCAGCAGCGTAGCCAGCGGGGCGACCGGGGAGCTGTTTTTT
clone size: NA
J gene: TRBJ2-2
V gene: TRBV9
D gene: TRBD2

CDR3 protein: CASSFLTDNEQFF
CDR3 DNA: TGTGCCAGCAGCTTCCTAACCGACAATGAGCAGTTCTTC
clone size: few
J gene: TRBJ2-1
V gene: TRBV7-2
D gene: NA

CDR3 protein: CASSRGTAGELFF
CDR3 DNA: TGCGCCAGCAGCCGTGGGACAGCCGGGGAGCTGTTTTTT
clone size: few
J gene: TRBJ2-2
V gene: TRBV4-3
D gene: TRBD1

CDR3 protein: CASSRTSGPTDTQYF
CDR3 DNA: TGTGCCAGCAGCCGGACTAGCGGCCCCACAGATACGCAGTATTTT
clone size: NA
J gene: TRBJ2-3
V gene: TRBV7-2
D gene: TRBD2

CDR3 protein: CASSVSGTNTGELFF
CDR3 DNA: TGTGCCAGCAGCGTTAGCGGGACAAACACCGGGGAGCTGTTTTTT
clone size: few
J gene: TRBJ2-2
V gene: TRBV9
D gene: TRBD2

CDR3 protein: CSAGPSGANVLTF
CDR3 DNA: TGCAGTGCTGGGCCCTCTGGGGCCAACGTCCTGACTTTC
clone size: NA
J gene: TRBJ2-6
V gene: TRBV20-1
D gene: NA

CDR3 protein: CASSDRKNTEAFF
CDR3 DNA: TGTGCCAGCTCCGACAGAAAGAACACTGAAGCTTTCTTT
clone size: few
J gene: TRBJ1-1
V gene: TRBV5-6
D gene: NA

CDR3 protein: CASSSARWGRSSYNEQFF
CDR3 DNA: TGTGCCAGCAGCTCAGCAAGGTGGGGACGAAGCTCCTACAATGAGCAGTTCTTC
clone size: few
J gene: TRBJ2-1
V gene: TRBV7-3
D gene: NA

CDR3 protein: CASRKQGNTEAFF
CDR3 DNA: TGCGCCAGCAGGAAACAGGGAAACACTGAAGCTTTCTTT
clone size: few
J gene: TRBJ1-1
V gene: TRBV10-2
D gene: NA

CDR3 protein: CAISAGTTYQPQHF
CDR3 DNA: TGTGCCATCAGTGCCGGGACCACATATCAGCCCCAGCATTTT
clone size: many
J gene: TRBJ1-5
V gene: TRBV10-3
D gene: NA

CDR3 protein: CATDRGFFTSYNEQFF
CDR3 DNA: TGTGCTACGGACAGGGGTTTCTTCACGTCCTACAATGAGCAGTTCTTC
clone size: NA
J gene: TRBJ2-1
V gene: TRBV19
D gene: TRBD1

CDR3 protein: CASAFASGGANEQFF
CDR3 DNA: TGTGCTAGTGCTTTCGCTAGCGGGGGGGCTAATGAGCAGTTCTTC
clone size: once
J gene: TRBJ2-1
V gene: TRBV12-5
D gene: TRBD2

CDR3 protein: CASSQDGPSLNYGYTF
CDR3 DNA: TGCGCCAGCAGCCAAGATGGTCCCAGCCTGAACTATGGCTACACCTTC
clone size: few
J gene: TRBJ1-2
V gene: TRBV4-1
D gene: NA

CDR3 protein: CASSQDQFFGTKNEQFF
CDR3 DNA: TGCGCCAGCAGCCAAGATCAATTCTTCGGGACTAAGAATGAGCAGTTCTTC
clone size: NA
J gene: TRBJ2-1
V gene: TRBV4-1
D gene: TRBD2

CDR3 protein: CASSFAQGQWYEQYF
CDR3 DNA: TGTGCCAGCAGCTTCGCACAGGGACAGTGGTACGAGCAGTACTTC
clone size: few
J gene: TRBJ2-7
V gene: TRBV7-9
D gene: TRBD1

CDR3 protein: CASSQERDFYGYTF
CDR3 DNA: TGCGCCAGCAGCCAAGAAAGGGACTTCTACGGCTACACCTTC
clone size: few
J gene: TRBJ1-2
V gene: TRBV4-1
D gene: NA

CDR3 protein: CASSTRNRALNSPLHF
CDR3 DNA: TGTGCCAGTAGCACCCGTAACCGGGCCCTAAATTCACCCCTCCACTTT
clone size: few
J gene: TRBJ1-6
V gene: TRBV19
D gene: NA

CDR3 protein: CASSLGENQPQHF
CDR3 DNA: TGTGCCAGCAGTCTGGGAGAAAATCAGCCCCAGCATTTT
clone size: once
J gene: TRBJ1-5
V gene: TRBV12-3/TRBV12-4
D gene: NA

CDR3 protein: CASSPGMGGDNEQFF
CDR3 DNA: TGTGCCAGCAGTCCCGGGATGGGCGGGGACAATGAGCAGTTCTTC
clone size: few
J gene: TRBJ2-1
V gene: TRBV27
D gene: NA

CDR3 protein: CASSQGGTGAIGYTF
CDR3 DNA: TGCGCCAGCAGCCAAGGGGGGACAGGCGCTATCGGCTACACCTTC
clone size: few
J gene: TRBJ1-2
V gene: TRBV4-1
D gene: TRBD1

CDR3 protein: CASSLSGRSWDTQYF
CDR3 DNA: TGTGCCAGCAGCTTATCGGGGAGGTCTTGGGATACGCAGTATTTT
clone size: NA
J gene: TRBJ2-3
V gene: TRBV5-6
D gene: NA

CDR3 protein: CASSDETGAYEQYF
CDR3 DNA: TGTGCCAGCAGCGATGAGACAGGAGCCTACGAGCAGTACTTC
clone size: NA
J gene: TRBJ2-7
V gene: TRBV7-9
D gene: NA

CDR3 protein: CSARGSVGGFTEAFF
CDR3 DNA: TGCAGTGCTAGAGGATCCGTTGGAGGGTTCACTGAAGCTTTCTTT
clone size: few
J gene: TRBJ1-1
V gene: TRBV20-1
D gene: NA